This record covers a single T cell receptor (beta chain). TRB rearrangements were amplified by multiplex PCR with BIOMED2 TRB-A/B primers. One entry per CDR3 protein results from TCRdb running MiXCR on the multiplex PCR reads. The table includes some 14,000 distinct CDR3 sequences, more than 25% detected once. Each TRB amplification used about 220-500 ng of genomic DNA from blood. This specimen belongs to a study of T and B cells in COVID-19 patients. Trimming cost V 5 bases and J 1 base; bases outside gene matches: 8. The CDR3 spans 17 residues. Per germline, CDR1 LNHDA and CDR2 SQIVND (reference sequence).

Source material: blood. The clonotype comes from a human donor who had recovered from COVID-19. The chain has TRBV19 and TRBJ1-1; 12 bases align to TRBD1. The CDR3 loop reads CASSVTGTGGRNTEAFF. In DNA form, the CDR3 reads TGTGCCAGTAGTGTTACCGGGACAGGGGGCAGGAACACTGAAGCTTTCTTT.